Listed here are 3 T cell receptor beta chains from one sample, sequenced in a study of T cells in Graves' hyperthyroidism and ophthalmopathy. Researchers amplified the TCR beta CDR3 regions from RNA transcripts. The HTBI primer set served for first-round RT-PCR of the TCR CDR3. A single record per CDR3 protein comes from TCRdb applying MiXCR to the multiplex PCR reads. The profile shows about 590,000 distinct CDR3 sequences, around 14% of them singletons. Sequenced material: blood. These receptors were obtained from a woman aged 25-40 years with Graves' hyperthyroidism.

This sequence joins TRBV7-9 and TRBJ2-1, with 14 nucleotides matching TRBD2. There are 17 residues in the CDR3. Germline CDR1 reads SEHNR; CDR2 reads FQNEAQ (reference sequence). The J segment lost 4 bases and the V segment lost 5 bases, leaving 7 bases of the junction unmatched. The CDR3 sequence: CASSPRGTSGSYNEQFF. DNA for the CDR3: TGTGCCAGCAGCCCTCGTGGGACTAGCGGGAGTTACAATGAGCAGTTCTTC.

The chain has TRBV10-3 and TRBJ1-3, with 9 positions matching TRBD1. This CDR3 comprises 18 residues. Germline V gene data show CDR1 as ENHRY and CDR2 as SYGVKD. With 7 bases clipped from V and 0 bases from J, the junction kept 13 bases outside the gene matches. The CDR3 nucleotides are TGTGCCATCACCCGGGACAGGGCCATAAAGGACTCTGGAAACACCATATATTTT. It is translated as CAITRDRAIKDSGNTIYF.

This clonotype was recorded at least ten times. V and J are TRBV3-1 and TRBJ1-6; a possible D gene is TRBD1 (5 bases). This CDR3 comprises 14 residues. V lost 2 bases to trimming and J lost 8 bases, with 10 bases between them. The germline V gene has CDR1 LGHDT and CDR2 YNNKEL (reference sequence). This chain's CDR3 is CASSQRDVDSPLHF. The CDR3 bases are TGTGCCAGCAGCCAAAGGGACGTGGATTCACCCCTCCACTTT.